Below, one T cell receptor beta chain is given with its context. Its cognate antigen is unknown. The length of the CDR3 is 14 residues. Unmatched junction bases numbered 2, after V lost 5 bases and J lost 1 base. Germline V lookup: CDR1 SGHTA, CDR2 FQGNSA. Libraries were prepared by immunoSEQ multiplex PCR; TCRdb keeps only in-frame clonotypes and omits some of them. The sample contains about 140,000 clones, about 90% of which appear only once. This record belongs to a study of CD4+ T cells in melanoma. Broader study findings: A reported correlation linked neoantigen-specific CD4+ T cells to CD8+, macrophage and B cell function. Neoantigen-specific CD4+ T cells in melanoma reportedly had diverse differentiation states.

The receptor's source is a human donor with melanoma. The chain joins TRBV7-2 to TRBJ2-4; 7 bases align to TRBD2. CDR3 nucleotide sequence: TGTGCCAGCAGCAGCGGGGCGGCCAAAAACATTCAGTACTTC. Translation gives CASSSGAAKNIQYF.